This T cell receptor beta chain emerged from a study of T cells in Graves' hyperthyroidism and ophthalmopathy. Amplified TCR beta CDR3 regions came from RNA transcripts. TCR CDR3 underwent first-round RT-PCR with the HTBI primer set. One entry per CDR3 protein results from TCRdb running MiXCR on the multiplex PCR reads. The sample shows approximately 510,000 distinct CDR3 sequences, around 20% of them seen only once. Subjects aged 18 to 65 presented with newly diagnosed hyperthyroidism of less than 2 months' duration. The germline V gene has CDR1 MNHNS and CDR2 SASEGT. This CDR3 has 14 residues. This clonotype was detected a few times.

This chain connects TRBV6-1 to TRBJ2-5, with 8 bases lining up with TRBD2. This TCR came from a man younger than 35 with Graves' hyperthyroidism. The sample was blood. CDR3 loop: CASAGGGAQETQYF. CDR3 DNA: TGTGCTTCGGCGGGAGGAGGGGCCCAAGAGACCCAGTACTTC.